This TCR beta chain was obtained from a study of OX40 agonist ivuxolimab in advanced cancers. With regard to the full study: Ivuxolimab was an agonistic, fully human IgG2 monoclonal antibody directed against OX40 (CD134), a costimulatory receptor. Intravenous ivuxolimab was administered to patients every 2 weeks at six dose levels: 0.01, 0.1, 0.3, 1.5, 3 and 10 mg/kg. Of the approximately 53 patients in dose escalation, around 19 had hepatocellular carcinoma, some 15 had melanoma, 9 had renal cell carcinoma and 9 had head and neck cancer. A male proportion of around 81% and a mean age of 60 years, ranging from 23 to 79, were recorded for the dose-escalation cohort. Patients were allowed to have had prior anti-PD-1, anti-PD-L1 or anti-CTLA-4 therapy, and approximately 40% of the dose-escalation patients had been treated with checkpoint inhibitors. Three dose-escalation patients achieved partial responses, one with hepatocellular carcinoma and two with cutaneous melanoma. Peripheral TCRbeta sequencing was intended to test whether TCR sequence diversity was altered and clonal T-cell expansion was caused by ivuxolimab. The paper reports the monotherapy dose-escalation portion (N = 52 patients) of the phase I ivuxolimab trial. Study-wide findings and limitations: In the 0.1-3.0 mg/kg groups, partial responders had among the lowest normalized peripheral clonal expansion, particularly in CD8+ T cells. At doses of 0.1 to 3.0 mg/kg, clonal expansion of both CD4+ and CD8+ blood T cells was observed from baseline to week 6. Low levels of normalized T-cell clonal expansion were also seen in some patients who did not respond. The antigen specificity of the clonally expanded peripheral T cells was not determined. After ivuxolimab, CD8+ T cells had more expanded clones than CD4+ T cells on average.

With regard to this clone: Its cognate antigen has yet to be identified. No quality values exist for individual bases; no much larger clone is one base distant.

Genomic DNA was isolated from the sorted cells so that the TCRbeta CDR3 region could be sequenced. The immunoSEQ Assay was used for sequencing of TCRbeta CDR3 regions. TCRdb re-hosts the immuneACCESS table, in-frame sequences only. Its copies lack some clones; in the studies checked, an unresolved V gene accounts for under half of them, and the cause for the rest is not known. The sample table contains over 30,000 clones; only one count was recorded for approximately 89% of them. About 0.89% of the sample is taken by the ten largest. The trial excluded patients who had a history of autoimmune disease or were on systemic immunosuppression. In every dose cohort, peripheral blood was drawn for TCR sequencing at baseline, cycle 4 day 1, and cycle 7 day 1. The samples were drawn from a first-in-human, open-label, multicenter phase I dose-escalation trial of ivuxolimab. The trial enrolled adults with locally advanced or metastatic head and neck squamous cell, hepatocellular, melanoma or renal cell carcinoma. CD4+ and CD8+ T cells were sorted separately from peripheral blood before TCR sequencing.

The germline V gene sets CDR1 to MNHNS and CDR2 to SASEGT. The CDR3 goes from the cysteine to the phenylalanine over 17 residues. This entry keeps only the CDR3 DNA: 51 bases, framed from base 1. V is pared back by 4 bases and J by 8 bases, with 24 bases lying between the germline termini. The source was CD4+ or CD8+ T cells sorted from blood, collected in a trial of the OX40 agonist ivuxolimab. The receptor chain draws on TRBV6-1 and TRBJ1-5, with no reliable assignment of the D segment. The sequence was obtained from an adult with an advanced solid tumor such as melanoma, head and neck, liver or kidney cancer. The CDR3 region reads CASSGLRRGGNRKPQHF. The DNA is TGTGCCAGCAGTGGACTTAGACGAGGAGGCAATAGGAAGCCCCAGCATTTT.